The sequence of this T cell receptor (beta chain) was determined in a study of T cell responses to AZD1222 COVID-19 vaccine. TCRdb's table, derived via immunoSEQ multiplex PCR, lists solely in-frame clones and lacks some. The data hold about 150,000 clones, with 90% observed a single time. CDR1 KGHSH and CDR2 LQKENI come from the germline V gene. The V end was cut by 5 bases, the J end by 0 bases, with 7 bases between. This CDR3 comprises 13 residues. As regards this clone: What it binds is not known.

Study results and limitations: The span of vaccine-associated CD4 TCRs extended across spike, with dominance at 160-218 and 743-854. Donors, mostly white British, included more females; clonal diversity was possibly underestimated. Repertoires were collected only later (after the peak T cell response had occurred).

The sequences come from peripheral blood, collected 28 days after the second AZD1222 dose. The sequence was collected from an adult who received the AZD1222 COVID-19 vaccine. The chain has TRBV18 and TRBJ1-1, with a possible D match to TRBD1 (5 bases). CDR3 DNA: TGTGCCAGCTCATGGGGCTTGAACACTGAAGCTTTCTTT. Its translation: CASSWGLNTEAFF.